This TCR beta chain emerged from a study of shared clonotypes between healthy human individuals. Study at large: Each donor's CD8 memory used one plate, CD8 naive two, each CD4 subset three.

General observations from the study: The genetic and exposure-history diversity represented was limited by few donors. An expected dependence of interdonor clonotype sharing on sequencing depth was noted.

Turning to this clone: Its antigen is still unknown.

Replicate PCRs run on sorted subsets employed 200 ng DNA, 25,000 to 35,000 T cell genomes. Clones were sequenced by immunoSEQ multiplex PCR, and TCRdb holds only the in-frame ones, with some missing. The sample consists of roughly 2 million clones, nearly 97% of them appearing once. The germline V gene encodes CDR1 SGDLS and CDR2 YYNGEE. Trimming removed 0 bases at V and 8 bases at J, with 12 bases between. The CDR3 runs to 15 residues. The sequencing input was naive CD4+ T cells sorted from blood. Sample subset: CD45RA+ positively selected. This rearrangement joins TRBV9 to TRBJ1-6; D ambiguous. This receptor was identified in a man aged 18 to 29 in good health. The CDR3 DNA reads TGTGCCAGCAGCGTAGTAGGAGGGAATGATTCACCCCTCCACTTT. This translates into CASSVVGGNDSPLHF. Using reference TRBV9 and TRBJ1-6 for the parts outside the CDR3, the full variable domain is DSGVTQTPKHLITATGQRVTLRCSPRSGDLSVYWYQQSLDQGLQFLIQYYNGEERAKGNILERFSAQQFPDLHSELNLSSLELGDSALYFCASSVVGGNDSPLHFGNGTRLTVT.